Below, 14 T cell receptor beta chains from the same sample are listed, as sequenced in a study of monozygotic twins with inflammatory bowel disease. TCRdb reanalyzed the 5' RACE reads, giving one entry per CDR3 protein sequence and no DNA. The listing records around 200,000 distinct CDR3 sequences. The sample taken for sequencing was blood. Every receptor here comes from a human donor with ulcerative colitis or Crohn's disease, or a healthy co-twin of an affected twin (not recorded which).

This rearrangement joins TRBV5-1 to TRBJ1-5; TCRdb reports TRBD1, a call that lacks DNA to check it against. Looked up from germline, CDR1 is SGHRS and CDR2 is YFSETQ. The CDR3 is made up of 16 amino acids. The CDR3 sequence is CASSLDGGQGNQPQHF.

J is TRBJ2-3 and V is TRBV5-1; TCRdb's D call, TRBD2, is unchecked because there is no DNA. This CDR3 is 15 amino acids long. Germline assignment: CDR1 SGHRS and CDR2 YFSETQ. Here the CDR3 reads CASSPSGGDADTQYF. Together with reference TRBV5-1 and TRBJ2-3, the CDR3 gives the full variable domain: KAGVTQTPRYLIKTRGQQVTLSCSPISGHRSVSWYQQTPGQGLQFLFEYFSETQRNKGNFPGRFSGRQFSNSRSEMNVSTLELGDSALYLCASSPSGGDADTQYFGPGTRLTVL.

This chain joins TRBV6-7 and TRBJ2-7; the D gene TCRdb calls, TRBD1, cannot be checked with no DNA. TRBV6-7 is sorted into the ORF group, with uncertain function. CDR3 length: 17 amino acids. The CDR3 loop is CASSDVSRDRQSYEQYF.

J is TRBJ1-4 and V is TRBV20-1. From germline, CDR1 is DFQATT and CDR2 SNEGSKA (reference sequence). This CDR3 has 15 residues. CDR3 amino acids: CSATRDPGIVEKLFF.

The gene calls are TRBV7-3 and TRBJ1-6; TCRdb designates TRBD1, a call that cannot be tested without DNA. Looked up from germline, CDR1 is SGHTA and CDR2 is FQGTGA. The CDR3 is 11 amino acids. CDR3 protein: CASSSDGQGHF.

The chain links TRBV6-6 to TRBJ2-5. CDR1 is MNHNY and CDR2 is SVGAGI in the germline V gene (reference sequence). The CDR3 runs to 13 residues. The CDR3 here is CASSYQELETQYF.

CDR3 sequence reads: CASSSRSSYEQYF. The chain employs TRBV7-9 and TRBJ2-7. In germline, CDR1 is SEHNR, CDR2 FQNEAQ (reference sequence). There are 13 residues in the CDR3.

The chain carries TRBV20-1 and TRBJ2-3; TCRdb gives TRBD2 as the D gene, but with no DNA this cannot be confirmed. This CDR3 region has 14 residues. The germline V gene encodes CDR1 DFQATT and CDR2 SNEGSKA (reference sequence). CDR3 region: CSALRGLVGDTQYF.

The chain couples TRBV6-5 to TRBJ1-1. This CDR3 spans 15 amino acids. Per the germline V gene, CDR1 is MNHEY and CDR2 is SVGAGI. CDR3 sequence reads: CASSYARQGGTEAFF.

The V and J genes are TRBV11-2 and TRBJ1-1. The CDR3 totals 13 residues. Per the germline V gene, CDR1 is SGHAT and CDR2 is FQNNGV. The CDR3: CASSLVGRKGAFF. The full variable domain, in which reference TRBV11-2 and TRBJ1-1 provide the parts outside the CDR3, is EAGVAQSPRYKIIEKRQSVAFWCNPISGHATLYWYQQILGQGPKLLIQFQNNGVVDDSQLPKDRFSAERLKGVDSTLKIQPAKLEDSAVYLCASSLVGRKGAFFGQGTRLTVV.

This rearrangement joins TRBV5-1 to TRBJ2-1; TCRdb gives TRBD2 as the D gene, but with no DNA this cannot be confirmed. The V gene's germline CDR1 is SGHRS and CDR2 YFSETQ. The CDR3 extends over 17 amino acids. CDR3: CASSLGRVPASYNEQFF.

The CDR3 spells CAISESSGGPLDTQYF. V usage is TRBV10-3 and J usage is TRBJ2-3; TCRdb's D call of TRBD1 is untestable without DNA. This CDR3 has 16 amino acids. In germline, CDR1 is ENHRY, CDR2 SYGVKD.

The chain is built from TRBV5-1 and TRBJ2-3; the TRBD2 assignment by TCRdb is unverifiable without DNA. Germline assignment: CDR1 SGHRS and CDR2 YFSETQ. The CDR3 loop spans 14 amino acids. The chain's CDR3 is CASSFRGGRDTQYF. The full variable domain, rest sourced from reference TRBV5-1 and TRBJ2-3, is KAGVTQTPRYLIKTRGQQVTLSCSPISGHRSVSWYQQTPGQGLQFLFEYFSETQRNKGNFPGRFSGRQFSNSRSEMNVSTLELGDSALYLCASSFRGGRDTQYFGPGTRLTVL.

The CDR3 reads CSAGRLAETQYF. The genes are TRBV20-1 and TRBJ2-5; the D gene TCRdb calls, TRBD2, cannot be checked with no DNA. CDR1 and CDR2 (germline): DFQATT, SNEGSKA (reference sequence). The CDR3 length is 12 residues.